A selection of T cell receptor beta chains follows, all from one sample in a study of PD-1 blockade in classical Hodgkin lymphoma. Sequencing was performed with immunoSEQ multiplex PCR; in TCRdb, only in-frame clones are kept and a portion is missing. This sample has 15,000 to 20,000 clones, with roughly 83% found just once. The source material was peripheral blood mononuclear cells (PBMCs), sampled before the second cycle of nivolumab. Source of these receptors: a human donor with classical Hodgkin lymphoma. Each CDR3 is given with its conserved first and last residue. Fields, in order: V gene, J gene, clone size, D gene, CDR3 protein, CDR3 DNA. A D gene is named only where the DNA matches it firmly. Size is omitted from some rows. Given values are once, few, many or a class for expanded clones.

>TRBV11-2|TRBJ2-3|.|.
CASSFGPVSDTQYF
TGTGCCAGCAGCTTCGGCCCCGTGTCAGATACGCAGTATTTT
>TRBV4-2|TRBJ2-2|.|.
CASSPLFAGGELFF
TGTGCCAGCAGCCCACTTTTCGCCGGCGGGGAGCTGTTTTTT
>TRBV13|TRBJ2-5|.|.
CASSPVYGGRETQYF
TGTGCCAGCAGCCCCGTTTACGGGGGGCGGGAGACCCAGTACTTC
>TRBV29-1|TRBJ2-7|.|TRBD1
CSASGTGVYEQYF
TGCAGCGCATCCGGGACAGGGGTTTACGAGCAGTACTTC
>TRBV10-1|TRBJ2-1|.|TRBD2
CASSEGAGDSYNEQFF
TGCGCCAGCAGTGAAGGAGCGGGAGATTCATACAATGAGCAGTTCTTC
>TRBV30|TRBJ1-1|.|.
CAWSTGTFKADTEAFF
TGTGCCTGGAGTACCGGGACTTTTAAGGCGGACACTGAAGCTTTCTTT
>TRBV23-1|TRBJ2-2|.|.
CASSHPGGFNTGELFF
TGCGCCAGCAGTCACCCCGGGGGCTTTAACACCGGGGAGCTGTTTTTT
>TRBV14|TRBJ1-3|.|TRBD1
CASSQETGGSGNTIYF
TGTGCCAGCAGCCAAGAGACAGGGGGCTCTGGAAACACCATATATTTT
>TRBV10-3|TRBJ1-3|.|.
CASARAAGNTIYF
TGTGCCAGCGCGCGGGCTGCAGGAAACACCATATATTTT
>TRBV10-3|TRBJ2-3|once|.
CAISVNSRGDTQYF
TGTGCCATCAGTGTAAATAGTCGGGGAGATACGCAGTATTTT
>TRBV6-1|TRBJ2-3|.|.
CASSDWSDLDTQYF
TGTGCCAGCAGTGATTGGTCGGATCTCGATACGCAGTATTTT
>TRBV5-6|TRBJ2-7|.|.
CASSFLASYEQYF
TGTGCCAGCAGCTTCCTAGCTTCCTACGAGCAGTACTTC
>TRBV28|TRBJ2-7|.|.
CASSPSPDSSRGEQYF
TGTGCCAGCAGTCCCAGCCCCGATAGCAGCCGAGGGGAGCAGTACTTC
>TRBV5-8|TRBJ1-2|once|TRBD1
CASSLGTGYGYTF
TGTGCCAGCAGCTTGGGGACAGGCTATGGCTACACCTTC
>TRBV6-6|TRBJ1-3|.|TRBD1
CASSYTTGEGNTIYF
TGTGCCAGCAGTTACACGACAGGGGAAGGAAACACCATATATTTT
>TRBV14|TRBJ2-1|.|.
CASSQETRQFF
TGTGCCAGCAGCCAAGAAACGAGGCAGTTCTTC
>TRBV7-6|TRBJ2-1|.|.
CASSYRPEGFGNEQFF
TGTGCCAGCAGCTACCGGCCCGAGGGGTTCGGCAATGAGCAGTTCTTC
>TRBV5-4|TRBJ2-7|few|.
CASSLDITYEQYF
TGTGCCAGCAGCTTGGACATTACCTACGAGCAGTACTTC
>TRBV7-2|TRBJ2-6|.|TRBD2
CASTLGRAGGSGANVLTF
TGTGCCAGCACCCTAGGGAGAGCGGGAGGATCCGGGGCCAACGTCCTGACTTTC
>TRBV4-3|TRBJ1-1|.|.
CASSHNRLNTEAFF
TGCGCCAGCAGCCACAACAGGTTGAACACTGAAGCTTTCTTT
>TRBV15|TRBJ2-4|.|.
CATSRGRVQYF
TGTGCCACCAGCAGAGGGCGGGTTCAGTACTTC
>TRBV5-4|TRBJ2-1|once|TRBD2
CASSLSGSSYNEQFF
TGTGCCAGCAGCTTAAGCGGGAGCTCCTACAATGAGCAGTTCTTC
>TRBV6-5|TRBJ2-7|.|TRBD2
CASSSWTLAGEQYF
TGTGCCAGCAGTTCGTGGACACTAGCGGGGGAGCAGTACTTC
>TRBV28|TRBJ1-1|.|.
CATRENTEAFF
TGTGCCACCCGGGAGAACACTGAAGCTTTCTTT
>TRBV19|TRBJ2-7|.|.
CASGRGYEQYF
TGTGCCAGTGGGCGGGGCTACGAGCAGTACTTC
>TRBV14|TRBJ2-7|.|TRBD1
CASSRVTGTGMEHEQYF
TGTGCCAGCAGCCGAGTAACCGGGACAGGGATGGAACACGAGCAGTACTTC
>TRBV7-2|TRBJ1-6|.|.
CASSLERGGYNSPLHF
TGTGCCAGCAGCTTAGAGAGGGGAGGTTATAATTCACCCCTCCACTTT
>TRBV27|TRBJ2-7|.|.
CASSLDLYYEQYF
TGTGCCAGCAGTTTAGACTTATACTACGAGCAGTACTTC
>TRBV5-1|TRBJ1-1|.|.
CASSSSQGKDTEAFF
TGCGCCAGCAGCTCCAGTCAGGGTAAAGACACTGAAGCTTTCTTT
>TRBV18|TRBJ2-2|few|TRBD1
CASSRPGQGNTGELFF
TGTGCCAGCTCACGTCCGGGACAGGGAAACACCGGGGAGCTGTTTTTT
>TRBV6-1|TRBJ1-6|.|.
CASSEAGISPLHF
TGTGCCAGCAGTGAGGCAGGGATCTCACCCCTCCACTTT
>TRBV10-1|TRBJ2-5|.|.
CASSEDESPGKETQYF
TGCGCCAGCAGTGAGGACGAATCCCCCGGGAAAGAGACCCAGTACTTC
>TRBV7-2|TRBJ1-1|.|.
CASSLGGTYTEAFF
TGTGCCAGCAGCTTAGGAGGGACATACACTGAAGCTTTCTTT
>TRBV5-4|TRBJ1-4|.|TRBD1
CASSPQTGSNEKLFF
TGTGCCAGCAGCCCACAGACAGGGTCTAATGAAAAACTGTTTTTT
>TRBV20-1|TRBJ2-1|.|.
CSAPYNEQFF
TGCAGTGCTCCCTACAATGAGCAGTTCTTC
>TRBV10-2|TRBJ2-7|.|.
CASSPGTSLREQYF
TGCGCCAGCAGTCCCGGGACCAGCCTCCGCGAGCAGTACTTC
>TRBV6-1|TRBJ2-7|.|TRBD1
CASSSQGQGGEQYF
TGTGCCAGCAGTTCACAGGGACAGGGTGGCGAGCAGTACTTC
>TRBV6-6|TRBJ2-3|.|.
CASSFRWDTQYF
TGTGCCAGCAGTTTCCGATGGGATACGCAGTATTTT
>TRBV11-3|TRBJ2-7|.|.
CASSLSGTGYEQYF
TGTGCCAGCAGCTTATCCGGGACGGGGTACGAGCAGTACTTC
>TRBV7-2|TRBJ1-3|.|.
CASSSGTSSGNTIYF
TGTGCCAGCAGCTCCGGGACCAGCTCTGGAAACACCATATATTTT